Below, 18 T cell receptor beta chains from the same sample are listed, as sequenced in a study of a mutant IDH1 vaccine in newly diagnosed glioma. Method: immunoSEQ multiplex PCR; TCRdb's copy keeps in-frame clones and lacks some. The sample has tens of thousands of clones; 75% to 90% are singletons. Described time point: week 23, last vaccination. One vaccine dose held 300 ug of mutant IDH1 20-mer peptide and came with topical imiquimod. Their antigen targets remain unknown. The sequencing here drew on PBMCs, taken from a glioma patient whose treatment included an IDH1 peptide vaccine. Source of these receptors: a man younger than 30 with glioma.

The chain has TRBV6-5 and TRBJ2-7; D is ambiguous. CDR1 is MNHEY and CDR2 is SVGAGI in the germline V gene. The CDR3 contains 13 residues. Deletions cut 2 bases from V and 2 bases from J, with 7 bases between. CDR3 amino acids: CASSYVAAYEQYF. The CDR3 nucleotides are TGTGCCAGCAGTTACGTGGCAGCCTACGAGCAGTACTTC.

This CDR3 is CASSLDVLAGGNGELFF. The CDR3 DNA follows: TGTGCCAGCAGCTTAGATGTCCTAGCGGGAGGGAACGGGGAGCTGTTTTTT. The chain has TRBV11-2 and TRBJ2-2; 12 positions match TRBD2. Germline V gene lookup returns CDR1 SGHAT and CDR2 FQNNGV. After removal of 0 bases from V and 7 bases from J, the junction contained 6 bases not matched to a gene. The CDR3 runs to 17 residues.

The V gene is TRBV4-2, the J gene TRBJ1-2; TRBD1 matches 9 bases. The germline V gene encodes CDR1 LGHNA and CDR2 YNFKEQ. With V trimmed by 2 bases and J by 8 bases, 9 bases remained unmatched. There are 15 residues in the CDR3. The CDR3 nucleotides are TGTGCCAGCAGCCAATGGAGGGGGGGGACAGGGGGCTACACCTTC. It encodes CASSQWRGGTGGYTF.

The chain has TRBV6-1 and TRBJ2-5; D gene unclear. V was pared by 6 bases and J by 0 bases, with 14 bases between. This CDR3 has 15 residues. The germline gives CDR1 MNHNS, CDR2 SASEGT. This CDR3 is CASRTSFSNQETQYF. In nucleotides, the CDR3 is TGTGCCAGCAGGACCTCCTTTAGCAACCAAGAGACCCAGTACTTC.

The chain links TRBV16 to TRBJ1-3; the match to TRBD1 covers 8 bases. Germline trimming cut 2 bases from V and 2 bases from J; bases unmatched to any gene: 11. CDR1 is KGHSY and CDR2 is FQNENV in the germline V gene. The CDR3 extends over 18 amino acids. CDR3 protein: CASSQQPSSGGPGNTIYF. CDR3 coding DNA: TGTGCCAGCAGCCAACAACCTTCTTCAGGGGGCCCTGGAAACACCATATATTTT.

The chain couples TRBV6-5 to TRBJ1-2; D is perhaps TRBD1 (6 bases). Trimming removed 5 bases from V and 4 bases from J, with 17 bases in between. CDR3 length: 15 amino acids. Germline CDR1 and CDR2: MNHEY and SVGAGI. As DNA, the CDR3 is TGTGCCAGCAGTCCATACAGGGAATCGAGCTATGGCTACACCTTC. It is translated as CASSPYRESSYGYTF.

This chain links TRBV19 with TRBJ1-5; D is possibly TRBD1 (6 bases). Per the germline V gene, CDR1 is LNHDA and CDR2 is SQIVND (reference sequence). V lost 8 bases to trimming and J lost 7 bases, with 18 bases between them. This CDR3 spans 14 amino acids. CDR3 sequence: CASGQSGARQPQHF. The CDR3 nucleotides are TGTGCCAGTGGGCAATCAGGGGCTAGGCAGCCCCAGCATTTT.

The gene calls are TRBV9 and TRBJ2-1, with TRBD1 matching 10 bases. CDR1 and CDR2 from the germline V gene are SGDLS and YYNGEE. The CDR3 runs 15 residues. J gave up 2 bases and V 3 bases, and 2 bases lay outside the gene matches. In DNA, the CDR3 is TGTGCCAGCAGCGCGGGGACAGGGGCCTACAATGAGCAGTTCTTC. Its translation: CASSAGTGAYNEQFF.

The rearrangement uses TRBV4-3 and TRBJ2-1; D not certain. V lost 0 bases and J lost 2, with 17 bases in between. CDR1 and CDR2 from the germline V gene are LGHNA and YSLEER. The CDR3 is 18 amino acids. The CDR3 protein is CASSQEFQGQVPYNEQFF. In nucleotides, the CDR3 is TGCGCCAGCAGCCAAGAATTTCAAGGGCAGGTCCCCTACAATGAGCAGTTCTTC.

The V gene is TRBV2, the J gene TRBJ2-1, with D hard to call. CDR1 is SNHLY, CDR2 FYNNEI, per germline. This CDR3 has 11 amino acids. Trimming left V 7 bases short and J 2 bases short, with 3 bases between. The CDR3 coding sequence is TGTGCCAGCACCACCTACAATGAGCAGTTCTTC. This encodes CASTTYNEQFF.

This rearrangement joins TRBV30 to TRBJ1-3, with D perhaps matching TRBD1 (5 bases). V was pared by 2 bases and J by 9 bases, with 11 bases between. The CDR3 totals 12 residues. The germline CDR1 and CDR2 sequences are GTSNPN and SVGIG (reference sequence). The DNA of the CDR3 is TGTGCCTGGAGTACGCGAGGGGTCACCATATATTTT. It specifies CAWSTRGVTIYF. Based on the CDR3 plus reference TRBV30 and TRBJ1-3, the full variable domain is SQTIHQWPATLVQPVGSPLSLECTVEGTSNPNLYWYRQAAGRGLQLLFYSVGIGQISSEVPQNLSASRPQDRQFILSSKKLLLSDSGFYLCAWSTRGVTIYFGEGSWLTVV.

This chain links TRBV9 with TRBJ1-3, with 9 bases that match TRBD1. Germline-derived CDR1 and CDR2 are SGDLS and YYNGEE. This CDR3 is 16 amino acids long. V was clipped by 5 bases and J by 2 bases; unmatched bases: 8. The CDR3 protein is CASRPEQGATGNTIYF. Written as DNA, the CDR3 is TGTGCCAGCAGGCCCGAACAGGGGGCGACTGGAAACACCATATATTTT.

This clone was seen a few times. The V gene is TRBV7-2, the J gene TRBJ2-2, with unresolved D. The CDR3 has 15 residues. V dropped 2 bases and J dropped 1 base, with 8 bases sitting between them. CDR1 is SGHTA, CDR2 FQGNSA, per germline. The CDR3 DNA reads TGTGCCAGCAGCTTACAGTCAGGGAACACCGGGGAGCTGTTTTTT. Residues: CASSLQSGNTGELFF.

The rearrangement uses TRBV5-6 and TRBJ2-7, with TRBD2 matching over 10 bases. The CDR3 runs 14 residues. Trimming cost V 6 bases and J 4 bases; bases outside gene matches: 7. Germline assignment: CDR1 SGHDT and CDR2 YYEEEE. The CDR3: CASTLTSGFYEQYF. The CDR3 coding sequence is TGTGCCAGCACACTGACTAGCGGGTTTTACGAGCAGTACTTC.

The chain uses TRBV9 and TRBJ2-2; D gene ambiguous. The V end lost 2 bases, the J end lost 6 bases, and 14 bases lay between the germline ends. The CDR3 loop spans 15 amino acids. Germline V gives CDR1 SGDLS, CDR2 YYNGEE. For the CDR3, the DNA is TGTGCCAGCAGCGTTGGGCGGTGGGTCTCCGGGGAGCTGTTTTTT. Protein product: CASSVGRWVSGELFF.

This chain joins TRBV28 and TRBJ1-5; 7 nucleotides agree with TRBD1. The CDR3 totals 13 residues. Trimming at V came to 6 bases and at J to 4 bases, leaving 3 bases not matched to a gene. Germline values: CDR1 MDHEN, CDR2 SYDVKM. CDR3 region: CASSTTGNQPQHF. CDR3 nucleotides: TGTGCCAGCAGCACGACAGGGAATCAGCCCCAGCATTTT. Based on the CDR3 plus reference TRBV28 and TRBJ1-5, the full variable domain is DVKVTQSSRYLVKRTGEKVFLECVQDMDHENMFWYRQDPGLGLRLIYFSYDVKMKEKGDIPEGYSVSREKKERFSLILESASTNQTSMYLCASSTTGNQPQHFGDGTRLSIL.

This sequence joins TRBV2 and TRBJ2-1; 7 nucleotides align to TRBD1. This CDR3 comprises 14 residues. Germline V gene lookup returns CDR1 SNHLY and CDR2 FYNNEI. Trimming took 4 bases from V and 6 from J; bases not matched to a gene: 6. The CDR3 DNA reads TGTGCCAGCAGTGTACAGGGGCCATCCAATGAGCAGTTCTTC. Its translation is CASSVQGPSNEQFF.

The chain carries TRBV1 and TRBJ1-1; the table calls TRBD1, which could not be checked here. TRBV1 is recorded as a pseudogene. The CDR3 runs 16 residues. The DNA for the CDR3 is TGCACCAGCAGAAACATCTACAGGGGTTTCTACACTGAAGCTTTCTTT. Its protein is CTSRNIYRGFYTEAFF.